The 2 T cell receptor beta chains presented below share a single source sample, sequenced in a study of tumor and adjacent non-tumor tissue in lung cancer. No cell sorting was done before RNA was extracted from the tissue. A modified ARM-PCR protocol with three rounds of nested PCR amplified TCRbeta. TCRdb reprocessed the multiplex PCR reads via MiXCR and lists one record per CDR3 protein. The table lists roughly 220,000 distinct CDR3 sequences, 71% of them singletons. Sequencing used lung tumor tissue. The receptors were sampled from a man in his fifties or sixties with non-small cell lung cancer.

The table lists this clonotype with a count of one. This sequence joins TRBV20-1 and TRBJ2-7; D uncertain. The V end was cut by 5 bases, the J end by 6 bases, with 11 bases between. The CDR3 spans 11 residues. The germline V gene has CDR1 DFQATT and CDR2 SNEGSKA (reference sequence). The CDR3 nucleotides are TGCAGTGCTGCCCTGGAGTCCGAGCAGTACTTC. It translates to CSAALESEQYF.

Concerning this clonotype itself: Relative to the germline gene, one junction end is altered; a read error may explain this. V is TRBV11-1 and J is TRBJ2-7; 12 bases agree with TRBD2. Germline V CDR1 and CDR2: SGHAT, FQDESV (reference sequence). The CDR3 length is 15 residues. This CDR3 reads CASSRTSGTAVEQYF. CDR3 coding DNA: TGTGCGAGCAGCAGGACTAGCGGGACGGCAGTCGAGCAATACTTC.